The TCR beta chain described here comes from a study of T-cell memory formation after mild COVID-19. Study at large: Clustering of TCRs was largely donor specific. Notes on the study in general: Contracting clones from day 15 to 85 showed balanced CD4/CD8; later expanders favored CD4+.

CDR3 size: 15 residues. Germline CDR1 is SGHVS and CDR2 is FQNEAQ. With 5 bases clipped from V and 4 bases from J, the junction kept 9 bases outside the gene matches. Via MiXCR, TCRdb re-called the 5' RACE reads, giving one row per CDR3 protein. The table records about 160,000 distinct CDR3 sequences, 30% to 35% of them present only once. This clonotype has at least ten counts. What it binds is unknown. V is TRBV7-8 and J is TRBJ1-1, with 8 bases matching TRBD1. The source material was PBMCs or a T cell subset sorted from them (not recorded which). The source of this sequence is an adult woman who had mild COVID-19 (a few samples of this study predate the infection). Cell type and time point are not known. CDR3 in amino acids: CASSLDRAFGTEAFF. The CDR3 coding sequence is TGTGCCAGCAGCCTGGACAGGGCGTTCGGCACTGAAGCTTTCTTT.